What follows are 20 T cell receptor beta chains derived from one specimen sequenced in a study of CXCR3-negative and CXCR3-positive naive CD8 T cells. UMI-labeled TRB cDNA libraries were prepared by 5' RACE. TCRdb re-called the 5' RACE reads, yielding one record per CDR3 amino acid sequence without DNA. The sample's table shows about 48,000 distinct CDR3 sequences. Sequencing was carried out using memory CD8+ T cells from blood. These receptors were taken from a human donor in good health. Some clones in this sample may be carry-over from other donors' samples.

This chain joins TRBV7-3 and TRBJ2-3; absent DNA, TCRdb's TRBD1 call cannot be checked. The germline gives CDR1 SGHTA, CDR2 FQGTGA. The CDR3 has 14 amino acids. CDR3 protein: CASTEGLGADTQYF.

The chain employs TRBV28 and TRBJ2-3; the D call of TRBD1 rests on TCRdb alone, since no DNA is present to check it. This CDR3 contains 13 residues. Germline-derived CDR1 and CDR2 are MDHEN and SYDVKM. The CDR3 sequence is CASSTTGTDTQYF.

The chain links TRBV14 to TRBJ1-1; no DNA is available, so the TRBD1 call from TCRdb remains unchecked. The CDR3 contains 18 residues. Looked up from germline, CDR1 is SGHDN and CDR2 is FVKESK. This CDR3 reads CASSPDTGDIRTNTEAFF.

V usage is TRBV6-6 and J usage is TRBJ2-3; without DNA, the TCRdb call of TRBD1 cannot be checked. From germline, CDR1 is MNHNY and CDR2 SVGAGI (reference sequence). The CDR3 length is 18 residues. The CDR3 loop reads CASSHTMYRGESTDTQYF.

The chain carries TRBV29-1 and TRBJ2-7; TCRdb gives TRBD1 as the D gene, but with no DNA this cannot be confirmed. This CDR3 has 14 residues. CDR1 and CDR2 from the germline V gene are SQVTM and ANQGSEA. This CDR3 reads CSVGTGTGDHEQYF.

This clonotype registers medium-sized by frequency. J is TRBJ2-5 and V is TRBV27; TCRdb outputs TRBD2, but without DNA this stays unchecked. The CDR3 runs 16 residues. Germline V gene sequence: CDR1 MNHEY, CDR2 SMNVEV (reference sequence). CDR3 region: CASRGLAGGPLETQYF.

The V call is TRBV6-4, the J call TRBJ2-3; TCRdb proposes TRBD2, but this gene call is untestable without DNA. CDR1 is MRHNA, CDR2 SNTAGT, per germline. CDR3 length: 14 amino acids. The CDR3 here is CASSERGGPDTQYF.

The CDR3 is CASSEYFLGQGARGYTF. The chain employs TRBV25-1 and TRBJ1-2; the TCRdb call, TRBD1, lacks DNA for checking. Germline V gene data show CDR1 as MGHDK and CDR2 as SYGVNS. The CDR3 is made up of 17 amino acids.

This chain connects TRBV7-6 to TRBJ2-3. CDR3 length equals 12 residues. The germline CDR1 and CDR2 sequences are SGHVS and FNYEAQ. The CDR3: CASSVGTDTQYF.

The chain has TRBV14 and TRBJ2-5; TCRdb reports TRBD1, a call that lacks DNA to check it against. This CDR3 spans 14 amino acids. Germline values: CDR1 SGHDN, CDR2 FVKESK. CDR3 loop: CASSQPDRAETQYF.

This sequence joins TRBV28 and TRBJ2-1; absent DNA, TCRdb's TRBD2 call cannot be checked. Per germline, CDR1 MDHEN and CDR2 SYDVKM. This CDR3 is 17 amino acids long. This CDR3 is CASSLPGSKVSYNEQFF. The entire variable domain, with the rest obtained from reference TRBV28 and TRBJ2-1, is as follows: DVKVTQSSRYLVKRTGEKVFLECVQDMDHENMFWYRQDPGLGLRLIYFSYDVKMKEKGDIPEGYSVSREKKERFSLILESASTNQTSMYLCASSLPGSKVSYNEQFFGPGTRLTVL.

The J gene is TRBJ2-1, the V gene TRBV29-1; the D gene TCRdb calls, TRBD1, cannot be checked with no DNA. The CDR3 is 12 residues long. CDR1 and CDR2 from the germline V gene are SQVTM and ANQGSEA. CDR3 sequence reads: CSVELGGNEQFF.

The chain recombines TRBV7-6 with TRBJ2-2; TCRdb's D gene call, TRBD1, goes unchecked for lack of DNA. This CDR3 comprises 13 residues. The germline V gene encodes CDR1 SGHVS and CDR2 FNYEAQ. The CDR3 sequence: CASSLVSPGELFF.

The chain links TRBV10-3 to TRBJ2-2; TCRdb gives TRBD1 as the D gene, but with no DNA this cannot be confirmed. CDR1 ENHRY and CDR2 SYGVKD come from the germline V gene. The CDR3 is 15 residues long. CDR3 loop: CAIRAGTGDTGELFF.

This sequence joins TRBV29-1 and TRBJ2-2; no DNA is available, so the TRBD1 call from TCRdb remains unchecked. This CDR3 comprises 14 residues. Germline V gene sequence: CDR1 SQVTM, CDR2 ANQGSEA. The CDR3 loop is CSVESRGYTGELFF.

The chain's CDR3 is CASSPPDGQGGFGGYTF. This sequence joins TRBV18 and TRBJ1-2; TCRdb designates TRBD1, a call that cannot be tested without DNA. CDR1 and CDR2 from the germline V gene are KGHSH and LQKENI. The CDR3 extends over 17 amino acids. The whole variable domain, filled in from reference TRBV18 and TRBJ1-2, reads NAGVMQNPRHLVRRRGQEARLRCSPMKGHSHVYWYRQLPEEGLKFMVYLQKENIIDESGMPKERFSAEFPKEGPSILRIQQVVRGDSAAYFCASSPPDGQGGFGGYTFGSGTRLTVV.

The chain carries TRBV25-1 and TRBJ1-5. Looked up from germline, CDR1 is MGHDK and CDR2 is SYGVNS. This CDR3 contains 13 residues. The CDR3 region is CASSDRGNQPQHF.

The chain carries TRBV18 and TRBJ2-3; the D gene TCRdb calls, TRBD1, cannot be checked with no DNA. Per germline, CDR1 KGHSH and CDR2 LQKENI. The CDR3 is 18 residues long. CDR3 sequence reads: CASSPGQGAGVSTDTQYF.

This chain joins TRBV15 and TRBJ2-3; TCRdb reports TRBD2, a call that lacks DNA to check it against. The CDR3 contains 17 residues. The V gene's germline CDR1 is LNHNV and CDR2 YYDKDF (reference sequence). This CDR3 is CATSRDGAAGGSDTQYF.

This sequence joins TRBV5-4 and TRBJ2-1. This CDR3 spans 16 amino acids. The germline V gene has CDR1 SGHNT and CDR2 YYREEE (reference sequence). CDR3 region: CASSFRTRGSYNEQFF.